This T cell receptor (beta chain) was profiled in a study of breast tumors, draining lymph nodes, adjacent tissues. TCRdb recomputed calls from the multiplex PCR reads with MiXCR, one row per CDR3 protein. The table includes about 170,000 distinct CDR3 sequences, 33% detected once. Many counts were recorded for this clonotype. The target antigen is unknown. Overall study results and limits: Luminal-like breast cancer showed significantly higher tumor–nontumor repertoire similarity than basal-like. Compared with lymph nodes, tumors were less diverse; compared with nontumor tissue, more. Data only fit, rather than demonstrated, lymph node origin of most tumor T cells. The data were judged consistent with most tumor T cells coming from lymph node and expanding in tumor.

Breast cancer patients provided tissue from their axillary draining lymph nodes. The length of the CDR3 is 14 residues. The germline CDR1 and CDR2 sequences are SGHRS and YFSETQ. V gave up 0 bases and J gave up 4 bases, with 10 bases separating them. The source material was axillary lymph node tissue. The gene calls are TRBV5-1 and TRBJ1-2; D gene ambiguous. This clonotype was obtained from a female donor with breast cancer. Some clones in this sample may be carry-over from other donors' samples. The CDR3 protein is CASSLAKVPYGYTF. DNA of the CDR3: TGCGCCAGCAGCTTGGCCAAGGTACCCTATGGCTACACCTTC.